Shown below are 31 T cell receptor beta chains from a single sample sequenced in a study of CD8 T cells in ankylosing spondylitis. Findings of the study overall: A motif in TCR beta, a set of under 10 highly homologous variants, appeared characteristic of ankylosing spondylitis blood.

These TCRs are of unknown antigen specificity. TCRdb analysed the 5' RACE reads with MiXCR anew, one entry per CDR3 protein. In the table there are around 490,000 distinct CDR3 sequences, approximately 5.3% of which are singletons. Input material: blood, either unsorted or a sorted T cell fraction (not recorded which). Receptors originate from a male donor with ankylosing spondylitis.

This clonotype was counted many times. V and J are TRBV4-2 and TRBJ2-5, with 7 bases lining up with TRBD1. This CDR3 is 14 amino acids long. V was clipped by 4 bases and J by 2 bases; unmatched bases: 4. Germline V gives CDR1 LGHNA, CDR2 YNFKEQ. The CDR3 bases are TGTGCCAGCAGCCTCTCGGGACAGCAAGAGACCCAGTACTTC. Its translation is CASSLSGQQETQYF.

This clonotype was counted many times. The V call is TRBV4-3, the J call TRBJ1-6; no clear D. The CDR3 consists of 14 residues. CDR1 is LGHNA and CDR2 is YSLEER in the germline V gene. V lost 1 base, J lost 7 bases, and 8 bases lay in between. The CDR3 spells CASSQVARNSPLHF. CDR3 sequence (DNA): TGCGCCAGCAGCCAAGTGGCGAGAAATTCACCCCTCCACTTT.

In DNA, the CDR3 is TGTGCCAGTAGTGGGACAGGGGATGAAAAACTGTTTTTT. Translated, it gives CASSGTGDEKLFF. This chain uses TRBV19 with TRBJ1-4; 10 bases align to TRBD1. Germline CDR1 and CDR2: LNHDA and SQIVND (reference sequence). CDR3 size: 13 residues. V lost 5 bases and J lost 6; bases outside the gene matches: 0.

This clonotype was seen repeatedly, ten times or more. This chain connects TRBV10-3 to TRBJ1-6; D not certain. Germline assignment: CDR1 ENHRY and CDR2 SYGVKD. This CDR3 is 16 amino acids long. V was shortened by 0 bases and J by 10 bases, with 16 bases between the two germline ends. The CDR3, as DNA: TGTGCCATCAGTGAGTCGACGTGGCTTCCGAGGTCACCCCTCCACTTT. This sequence encodes CAISESTWLPRSPLHF.

This rearrangement joins TRBV28 to TRBJ2-6; TRBD1 is a possible D gene (6 bases). With 4 bases removed from V and 5 bases from J, the gap between germline ends came to 21 bases. This CDR3 region has 18 residues. The V gene's germline CDR1 is MDHEN and CDR2 SYDVKM. CDR3: CASSSPSTGSLRANVLTF. DNA for the CDR3: TGTGCCAGCAGTTCCCCTTCGACAGGCTCACTACGGGCCAACGTCCTGACTTTC.

This clonotype was found many times. The V gene is TRBV29-1, the J gene TRBJ1-1; the D gene is possibly TRBD1 (5 bases). The CDR3 sequence is 14 residues long. Trimming took off 7 bases at V and 0 bases at J, with 15 bases between the two ends. Germline V CDR1 and CDR2: SQVTM, ANQGSEA. CDR3 in amino acids: CSAAGLRVNTEAFF. CDR3 sequence (DNA): TGCAGCGCTGCAGGGTTGCGCGTGAACACTGAAGCTTTCTTT.

The V call is TRBV25-1, the J call TRBJ2-7; 9 nucleotides line up with TRBD1. Germline assignment: CDR1 MGHDK and CDR2 SYGVNS. V shed 10 bases, J shed 2 bases, and the junction held 12 bases outside the gene matches. This CDR3 comprises 15 residues. Here the CDR3 DNA reads TGTGCCACCATCCCCCGGGGGACAGGGCCCTACGAGCAGTACTTC. Its protein is CATIPRGTGPYEQYF.

This clonotype was observed a few times. This chain joins TRBV5-6 and TRBJ2-2, with D hard to call. V was shortened by 2 bases and J by 6 bases, with 14 bases between the two germline ends. The CDR3 is made up of 15 amino acids. CDR1 is SGHDT, CDR2 YYEEEE, per germline. CDR3 sequence (DNA): TGTGCCAGCAGCTTCGGCAAAGCCAACTCCGGGGAGCTGTTTTTT. Its translation is CASSFGKANSGELFF.

This clonotype was recorded at least ten times. This chain connects TRBV18 to TRBJ1-2, with a tentative D call TRBD1 (5 bases). Trimming took off 6 bases at V and 6 bases at J, with 20 bases between the two ends. Germline V gene data show CDR1 as KGHSH and CDR2 as LQKENI. The CDR3 covers 15 residues. DNA for the CDR3: TGTGCCAGCTCTAGAGGTGTAGGGGAAGGTAATGGCTACACCTTC. It translates to CASSRGVGEGNGYTF.

In this sample, this clonotype turned up many times. The V call is TRBV7-9, the J call TRBJ2-1; 9 nucleotides line up with TRBD2. The germline V gene encodes CDR1 SEHNR and CDR2 FQNEAQ (reference sequence). The CDR3 totals 16 residues. V lost 3 bases and J lost 4; bases outside the gene matches: 7. For the CDR3, the DNA is TGTGCCAGCAGCTTTCGGGCTAGCGGGGTATACAATGAGCAGTTCTTC. Encoded protein: CASSFRASGVYNEQFF.

This clonotype was counted ten times or more. The V call is TRBV28, the J call TRBJ2-1; 13 nucleotides line up with TRBD2. CDR3 size: 17 residues. Germline V gives CDR1 MDHEN, CDR2 SYDVKM. Losses at the gene ends were 5 bases for V and 5 bases for J; bases not matched to a gene: 9. Here the CDR3 reads CASSPSPGLAGHNEQFF. In DNA, the CDR3 is TGTGCCAGCAGTCCGTCCCCGGGACTAGCGGGACACAATGAGCAGTTCTTC.

This clonotype was counted only a few times. For the CDR3, the DNA is TGTGCCAGCAGTCCATACCCGAGGGACCGGGCCAATGAGCAGTTCTTC. Translating gives CASSPYPRDRANEQFF. The J gene is TRBJ2-1, the V gene TRBV27, with D possibly being TRBD1 or TRBD2 (5 bases each). This CDR3 spans 16 amino acids. Germline CDR1 and CDR2: MNHEY and SMNVEV (reference sequence). V lost 5 bases and J 6 bases, leaving 20 bases between the germline ends.

The table lists this clonotype with many counts. The J gene is TRBJ2-1, the V gene TRBV7-9; a weak D match, TRBD2 (5 bases). With 2 bases removed from V and 7 bases from J, the gap between germline ends came to 18 bases. CDR3 size: 16 residues. CDR1 and CDR2 (germline): SEHNR, FQNEAQ (reference sequence). This CDR3 is CASSLQPAVGRNEQFF. The CDR3 DNA is TGTGCCAGCAGCTTACAACCCGCCGTGGGGAGAAATGAGCAGTTCTTC.

The chain joins TRBV5-1 to TRBJ1-3, with TRBD1 identical over 7 bases. CDR1 and CDR2 (germline): SGHRS, YFSETQ. V lost 9 bases, J lost 0 bases, and 6 bases stayed unmatched. The CDR3 is made up of 14 amino acids. CDR3 amino acids: CATRQGSSGNTIYF. Written as DNA, the CDR3 is TGCGCCACCAGACAGGGATCCTCTGGAAACACCATATATTTT.

The V and J genes are TRBV7-2 and TRBJ1-1, with 7 bases lining up with TRBD1. The CDR3 totals 15 residues. J lost 1 base, V lost 5 bases, and 7 bases had no gene match. Germline CDR1 is SGHTA and CDR2 is FQGNSA. CDR3 sequence reads: CASSTSGQANTEAFF. The CDR3 coding sequence is TGTGCCAGCAGCACCTCCGGACAGGCGAACACTGAAGCTTTCTTT.

J is TRBJ2-6 and V is TRBV6-1, with 9 bases matching TRBD1. V shed 7 bases and J 11 bases; nucleotides not matched to a gene: 6. Germline assignment: CDR1 MNHNS and CDR2 SASEGT. The length of the CDR3 is 13 residues. The CDR3 sequence is CASTRQGGDVLTF. The CDR3 DNA follows: TGTGCCAGCACCCGACAGGGGGGAGACGTCCTGACTTTC.

In its sample, this clonotype was seen many times. The V call is TRBV29-1, the J call TRBJ1-2, with TRBD1 matching over 8 bases. Germline CDR1 SQVTM, CDR2 ANQGSEA. Trimming took 5 bases from V and 4 from J; bases not matched to a gene: 15. The CDR3 extends over 16 amino acids. CDR3 sequence reads: CSVLGGRTGNSYGYTF. In DNA, the CDR3 is TGCAGCGTTTTAGGTGGGAGGACAGGGAACTCCTATGGCTACACCTTC. The variable domain in full, with the rest retrieved from reference TRBV29-1 and TRBJ1-2, is SAVISQKPSRDICQRGTSLTIQCQVDSQVTMMFWYRQQPGQSLTLIATANQGSEATYESGFVIDKFPISRPNLTFSTLTVSNMSPEDSSIYLCSVLGGRTGNSYGYTFGSGTRLTVV.

This clonotype has a count of ten or more. The chain combines TRBV7-2 with TRBJ2-3, with 9 bases fitting TRBD1. Per germline, CDR1 SGHTA and CDR2 FQGNSA. The CDR3 is 15 amino acids. The ends lost 5 bases at V and 5 bases at J; junction bases unmatched: 8. This CDR3 is CASSAEGQGVDTQYF. The DNA of the CDR3 is TGTGCCAGCAGCGCCGAGGGACAGGGAGTAGATACGCAGTATTTT.

Concerning this clonotype: This clone may be a read error of a much larger clone one base away. The conserved phenylalanine or tryptophan is not found at the CDR3 terminus, so this likely reflects a read error. This chain joins TRBV5-1 and TRBJ1-1, with TRBD1 identical over 7 bases. Per germline, CDR1 SGHRS and CDR2 YFSETQ. The V gene end was trimmed by 6 bases and the J gene end by 10 bases; junction bases not matched to a gene: 18. The CDR3 runs 15 residues. CDR3 in amino acids: CASTPNGQAGVGAFL. Written as DNA, the CDR3 is TGCGCCAGCACTCCCAATGGACAGGCCGGAGTCGGAGCTTTCCTT.

This clonotype came up many times. V gene TRBV20-1 combines with J gene TRBJ2-1, with D possibly TRBD2 on 7 matching bases. CDR1 and CDR2 (germline): DFQATT, SNEGSKA (reference sequence). This CDR3 comprises 13 residues. V was clipped by 6 bases and J by 4 bases, with 13 bases between them. CDR3 residues: CSAEGGRYNEQFF. CDR3 sequence (DNA): TGCAGTGCAGAGGGGGGGAGGTACAATGAGCAGTTCTTC.

This chain links TRBV20-1 with TRBJ2-1, with D perhaps TRBD2 (5 bases). The CDR3 has 13 amino acids. Germline CDR1 reads DFQATT; CDR2 reads SNEGSKA (reference sequence). Between the trimmed V and J ends, which lost 3 bases and 5 bases, there was a span of 11 bases. Here the CDR3 DNA reads TGCAGTGCTAGCGGAGGAACTGACAATGAGCAGTTCTTC. It translates to CSASGGTDNEQFF.

This chain links TRBV5-1 with TRBJ2-3, with 8 bases identical to TRBD2. Trimming at V came to 4 bases and at J to 0 bases, leaving 7 bases not matched to a gene. Germline CDR1 and CDR2: SGHRS and YFSETQ. The CDR3 loop spans 16 amino acids. The CDR3 sequence: CASSILADRSTDTQYF. The CDR3 DNA follows: TGCGCCAGCAGCATACTAGCGGACCGAAGCACAGATACGCAGTATTTT.

This clonotype showed up just a few times. V and J are TRBV11-2 and TRBJ2-3, with D maybe TRBD1 (5 bases). The CDR3 has 16 residues. Trimming removed 1 base from V and 3 bases from J, with 14 bases in between. CDR1 SGHAT and CDR2 FQNNGV come from the germline V gene. The CDR3 bases are TGTGCCAGCAGCTTAGTGCCCAGGGCAGGGACAGATACGCAGTATTTT. Its protein is CASSLVPRAGTDTQYF.

This clonotype was seen at least ten times. This rearrangement joins TRBV7-9 to TRBJ2-1; 8 bases align to TRBD2. The CDR3 contains 15 residues. Germline CDR1 reads SEHNR; CDR2 reads FQNEAQ (reference sequence). V trimming: 3 bases; J trimming: 3 bases; junction bases outside the gene matches: 4. DNA of the CDR3: TGTGCCAGCAGCTTTGTAGCGGGGAGCTACAATGAGCAGTTCTTC. This sequence encodes CASSFVAGSYNEQFF.

This clonotype was seen at least ten times. The chain couples TRBV7-9 to TRBJ2-7, with D perhaps matching TRBD1 (5 bases). The V gene's germline CDR1 is SEHNR and CDR2 FQNEAQ (reference sequence). CDR3 length: 13 residues. Between the trimmed V and J ends, which lost 0 bases and 7 bases, there was a span of 10 bases. For the CDR3, the DNA is TGTGCCAGCAGCTTAGCGCCGACAGCGGAGCAGTACTTC. Its translation is CASSLAPTAEQYF.

This clonotype was counted only a few times. The V call is TRBV4-3, the J call TRBJ1-1; tentatively, D is TRBD1 (5 bases). CDR1 is LGHNA and CDR2 is YSLEER in the germline V gene. The CDR3 sequence is 16 residues long. The V end lost 1 base, the J end lost 5 bases, and 17 bases lay between the germline ends. The DNA for the CDR3 is TGCGCCAGCAGCCAAGGTACTTTTATAGGGGAAACTGAAGCTTTCTTT. It codes for CASSQGTFIGETEAFF.

This clonotype appeared many times. The chain employs TRBV6-2 or TRBV6-3 and TRBJ2-3; the D is unclear. CDR1 is MNHEY and CDR2 is SVGEGT in the germline V gene. The CDR3 contains 12 residues. V was cut by 6 bases and J by 4 bases, with 8 bases left in between. The CDR3 loop is CASSHPPDTQYF. CDR3 sequence (DNA): TGTGCCAGCAGCCACCCCCCAGATACGCAGTATTTT.

This clonotype was observed many times. The chain combines TRBV6-2 or TRBV6-3 with TRBJ2-1, with TRBD2 as a possible D gene (5 bases). The CDR3 runs to 14 residues. CDR1 is MNHEY, CDR2 SVGEGT, per germline. V lost 6 bases and J lost 4, with 13 bases in between. CDR3 DNA sequence: TGTGCCAGCAGACCAAGCTGGAGGTACAATGAGCAGTTCTTC. Encoded protein: CASRPSWRYNEQFF.

Ten or more counts support this clonotype. V is TRBV9 and J is TRBJ1-6; no clear D. The CDR3 runs to 13 residues. The germline V and J ends were trimmed by 0 bases and 11 bases, with 9 bases remaining between them. Germline CDR1 and CDR2: SGDLS and YYNGEE. CDR3 residues: CASSVGLKAPLHF. Written as DNA, the CDR3 is TGTGCCAGCAGCGTAGGGTTAAAGGCACCCCTCCACTTT.

In this sample, this clonotype turned up many times. The chain couples TRBV7-2 to TRBJ1-5; 8 bases agree with TRBD1. The V gene end was trimmed by 5 bases and the J gene end by 4 bases; junction bases not matched to a gene: 7. The germline gives CDR1 SGHTA, CDR2 FQGNSA. This CDR3 is 15 amino acids long. The chain's CDR3 is CASSLMTGDNQPQHF. In DNA, the CDR3 is TGTGCCAGCAGCCTTATGACAGGGGATAATCAGCCCCAGCATTTT.

Note on this clonotype: At one end, the junction sequence differs from germline, possibly due to a read error. The chain employs TRBV23-1 and TRBJ2-6; TRBD1 is a possible D gene (5 bases). TRBV23-1 is an open reading frame, and its role is uncertain. CDR3 length: 16 amino acids. In DNA form, the CDR3 reads TGTGCCAGCAGTTCCGTCAGGGACTCTGGGGCCAACGTCCTGACTTTC. The encoded protein is CASSSVRDSGANVLTF.